The clone carrying this T cell receptor beta chain was observed a few times. The antigen is undetermined. This record belongs to a study of cytomegalovirus exposure and HLA in healthy donors. On the study more broadly: As released early, the data held around 80 million unique TCRs from HLA-typed donors.

General study results and limits: Published work reported that the classifier diagnosed cytomegalovirus status with high specificity and sensitivity. A later analysis showed TCR association rates differing by HLA locus, peaking at DRB1 and lowest at HLA-C.

Researchers ran the PCR with 60 Vbeta and 13 Jbeta primers. TCRdb keeps only in-frame clones here, not all; method: immunoSEQ multiplex PCR. The sample lists fewer than 250,000 clones; approximately 80% were seen once. The CDR3 is made up of 13 amino acids. Germline CDR1 MNHNS, CDR2 SASEGT. V lost 4 bases to trimming and J lost 3 bases, with 10 bases between them. Samples came from healthy bone marrow donors. The sequence derives from a woman between 40 and 55 years old in good health and CMV-seronegative. Sequencing was performed on PBMCs. The chain employs TRBV6-1 and TRBJ2-7; maybe TRBD2 (6 bases). The chain's CDR3 is CASSGGLLYEQYF. DNA of the CDR3: TGTGCCAGCAGTGGGGGACTCCTCTACGAGCAGTACTTC.